In this sample, the clone carrying this TCR beta chain turned up a few times. These data originate in a study of T cell changes during pregnancy in multiple sclerosis. CDR1 and CDR2 from the germline V gene are SNHLY and FYNNEI. Trimming cost V 6 bases and J 2 bases; bases outside gene matches: 3. The CDR3 covers 13 residues. Method: immunoSEQ multiplex PCR; TCRdb's copy keeps in-frame clones and lacks some. The sample gives under 45,000 clones, almost 95% of which show up once; roughly 0.35% is in the top ten. This chain uses TRBV2 with TRBJ2-7, with 8 bases matching TRBD1. Sequences were derived from CD4+ T cells from peripheral blood mononuclear cells, sampled after pregnancy. The sequence derives from a female donor with multiple sclerosis, enrolled in a pregnancy study. CDR3 sequence reads: CASRQGAPYEQYF. CDR3 bases: TGTGCCAGCAGGCAGGGGGCGCCCTACGAGCAGTACTTC.